The 18 T cell receptor beta chains presented below share a single source sample, sequenced in a study of blood T cells in healthy people across ages. For the second PCR, which ran for about 6 to 11 cycles, a sample-barcoded 5' primer and a J-beta primer mix were used. TCRdb re-called the 5' RACE reads through MiXCR, storing one row per CDR3 protein. The sample carries around 1,000,000 distinct CDR3 sequences, around two fifths recorded once. Sample: blood. These TCRs come from a young man in good health.

The chain uses TRBV19 and TRBJ2-3; 9 nucleotides align to TRBD1. The CDR3 contains 15 residues. Germline V lookup: CDR1 LNHDA, CDR2 SQIVND (reference sequence). V lost 4 bases and J lost 1; bases outside the gene matches: 3. The CDR3 region is CASSNNRGRTDTQYF. In DNA, the CDR3 is TGTGCCAGTAGTAATAACAGGGGGCGCACAGATACGCAGTATTTT.

V and J are TRBV27 and TRBJ2-2; D gene unclear. The germline gives CDR1 MNHEY, CDR2 SMNVEV (reference sequence). The CDR3 is 14 amino acids. With 4 bases removed from V and 0 bases from J, the gap between germline ends came to 6 bases. The CDR3 coding sequence is TGTGCCAGCAGTTCCTCAGCGAACACCGGGGAGCTGTTTTTT. It codes for CASSSSANTGELFF.

V is TRBV4-2 and J is TRBJ1-1; D not resolved. V was shortened by 4 bases and J by 2 bases, with 8 bases between the two germline ends. The germline V gene has CDR1 LGHNA and CDR2 YNFKEQ. This CDR3 is built from 13 residues. CDR3: CASSREANTEAFF. CDR3 sequence (DNA): TGTGCCAGCAGCCGAGAAGCTAACACTGAAGCTTTCTTT.

This clonotype has just a few counts. The rearrangement uses TRBV12-3 or TRBV12-4 and TRBJ2-2, with TRBD2 as a possible D gene (5 bases). CDR3 length: 15 residues. The V end lost 6 bases, the J end lost 0 bases, and 11 bases lay between the germline ends. The CDR3 loop reads CASRDSGANTGELFF. The CDR3 DNA follows: TGTGCCAGCAGGGACTCCGGTGCGAACACCGGGGAGCTGTTTTTT.

This clonotype was detected only a few times. A clone one base away is much larger, so this may be a read error. The V call is TRBV7-2, the J call TRBJ1-2; 7 bases line up with TRBD1. Germline V gene sequence: CDR1 SGHTA, CDR2 FQGNSA. The CDR3 is made up of 13 amino acids. V shed 5 bases, J shed 5 bases, and the junction held 5 bases outside the gene matches. The CDR3 region is CASSQTGEYGYTF. The DNA for the CDR3 is TGTGCCAGCAGCCAAACAGGGGAATATGGCTACACCTTC.

This clonotype was seen more than once but under ten times. V usage is TRBV5-1 and J usage is TRBJ2-1; D may be TRBD1 or TRBD2 (5 bases each). Germline assignment: CDR1 SGHRS and CDR2 YFSETQ. V was cut by 4 bases and J by 12 bases, with 29 bases left in between. CDR3 length equals 17 residues. DNA for the CDR3: TGCGCCAGCAGCCCCTTGGGAGACAGCTCACCCCTGACGTGGCAGTTCTTC. It specifies CASSPLGDSSPLTWQFF. The complete variable domain, with remaining parts taken from reference TRBV5-1 and TRBJ2-1, reads KAGVTQTPRYLIKTRGQQVTLSCSPISGHRSVSWYQQTPGQGLQFLFEYFSETQRNKGNFPGRFSGRQFSNSRSEMNVSTLELGDSALYLCASSPLGDSSPLTWQFFGPGTRLTVL.

This clonotype was observed a few times. J is TRBJ2-1 and V is TRBV27; D tentatively fits TRBD1 or TRBD2 (5 bases each). Germline V gene data show CDR1 as MNHEY and CDR2 as SMNVEV (reference sequence). The CDR3 is 16 residues long. The V end was cut by 6 bases, the J end by 2 bases, with 17 bases between. For the CDR3, the DNA is TGTGCCAGCAGCCAAAGGAGGACACTACCCTACAATGAGCAGTTCTTC. It codes for CASSQRRTLPYNEQFF.

The chain employs TRBV9 and TRBJ2-7; D could derive from TRBD1 or TRBD2 (5 bases each). Germline CDR1 and CDR2: SGDLS and YYNGEE. Trimming took 0 bases from V and 2 from J, leaving 9 bases between them. CDR3 length equals 14 residues. The CDR3 nucleotides read TGTGCCAGCAGCGTAGAGGGACCCACCTACGAGCAGTACTTC. Protein product: CASSVEGPTYEQYF.

V usage is TRBV2 and J usage is TRBJ2-3; possibly TRBD2 for D (6 bases). This CDR3 region has 14 residues. Trimming removed 8 bases at V and 0 bases at J, with 12 bases between. The germline V gene has CDR1 SNHLY and CDR2 FYNNEI. The CDR3 region is CASVRDSSTDTQYF. The CDR3 DNA reads TGTGCCAGCGTTCGGGACTCGAGCACAGATACGCAGTATTTT.

The V call is TRBV20-1, the J call TRBJ2-7; 7 bases are shared with TRBD2. The CDR3 has 14 residues. Germline V gene lookup returns CDR1 DFQATT and CDR2 SNEGSKA (reference sequence). Germline trimming cut 2 bases from V and 2 bases from J; bases unmatched to any gene: 6. CDR3 protein: CSARSGREAYEQYF. The CDR3 nucleotides are TGCAGTGCTAGATCTGGCCGGGAGGCCTACGAGCAGTACTTC.

As for this clonotype: At one boundary the junction diverges from the germline segment, which might be a read error. The V gene is TRBV12-3 or TRBV12-4, the J gene TRBJ2-5; 15 bases agree with TRBD2. CDR3 size: 17 residues. CDR3 sequence: CAGSSGTSGGYQETQYF. Here the CDR3 DNA reads TGTGCCGGCAGTTCTGGGACTAGCGGGGGGTACCAAGAGACCCAGTACTTC.

This clonotype was observed a few times. The chain joins TRBV6-5 to TRBJ2-5; perhaps TRBD1 as D (6 bases). Judging by the DNA end, TRBJ2-7 fits better; the J call may be wrong. CDR3 length equals 13 residues. Germline loops: CDR1 MNHEY, CDR2 SVGAGI. CDR3 sequence reads: CATAAGVGLEQYF. CDR3 DNA: TGTGCCACCGCGGCAGGGGTTGGCCTCGAGCAGTACTTC.

The chain joins TRBV30 to TRBJ1-5, with D perhaps TRBD1 (5 bases). Germline V CDR1 and CDR2: GTSNPN, SVGIG (reference sequence). CDR3 length equals 13 residues. Between the trimmed V and J ends, which lost 1 base and 4 bases, there was a span of 8 bases. CDR3 residues: CAWSGGWNQPQHF. Here the CDR3 DNA reads TGTGCCTGGAGTGGGGGGTGGAATCAGCCCCAGCATTTT.

The chain is built from TRBV7-2 and TRBJ2-1; TRBD2 matches at 8 bases. The CDR3 sequence is 14 residues long. Germline V gives CDR1 SGHTA, CDR2 FQGNSA. V shed 5 bases, J shed 7 bases, and the junction held 7 bases outside the gene matches. The DNA of the CDR3 is TGTGCCAGCAGCCCCGCCGGGACTAGAAATGAGCAGTTCTTC. This translates into CASSPAGTRNEQFF.

This clonotype was detected only a few times. This sequence joins TRBV6-2 or TRBV6-3 and TRBJ2-1; TRBD1 might be the D (5 bases). V was clipped by 6 bases and J by 8 bases, with 20 bases between them. Germline loops: CDR1 MNHEY, CDR2 SVGEGT. The CDR3 contains 15 residues. The CDR3 DNA follows: TGTGCCAGCAGCCCCTCTCGCCAGGGTGGTGATGAGCAGTTCTTC. Protein: CASSPSRQGGDEQFF.

This clonotype was recorded many times. CDR3 sequence reads: CASSLESTNNEQFF. CDR3 DNA sequence: TGTGCCAGCAGCTTAGAAAGTACCAACAATGAGCAGTTCTTC. The V call is TRBV7-9, the J call TRBJ2-1; no firm D call. CDR3 length: 14 amino acids. CDR1 is SEHNR and CDR2 is FQNEAQ in the germline V gene (reference sequence). Deletions cut 1 base from V and 5 bases from J, with 9 bases between.

This clonotype came up a few times. This chain links TRBV20-1 with TRBJ2-3; maybe TRBD2 (5 bases). V shed 2 bases and J shed 1 base, with 10 bases lying between them. The CDR3 is made up of 14 amino acids. The germline CDR1 and CDR2 sequences are DFQATT and SNEGSKA (reference sequence). The DNA for the CDR3 is TGCAGTGCTAGAAGAGGGAAGGGCACAGATACGCAGTATTTT. Protein product: CSARRGKGTDTQYF.

This clonotype was observed a few times. The rearrangement links TRBV29-1 to TRBJ2-5; D tentatively fits TRBD1 or TRBD2 (7 bases each). The J call may be mistaken, given a closer DNA end match to TRBJ2-7. Germline V lookup: CDR1 SQVTM, CDR2 ANQGSEA. The CDR3 runs to 13 residues. CDR3 bases: TGCAGCGTTGAAGATCAGGGGGGGTTCGAGCAGTACTTC. Protein sequence: CSVEDQGGFEQYF.